At least ten counts were recorded for the clone carrying this TCR beta chain. The antigen remains undetermined. This sample was included in a study of T cell repertoires in cytomegalovirus infection. Study-level findings and limits: In two of eight donors, the top clonotype was HLA-C-restricted CMV-specific. Summed frequency of shared TCR beta families picked out CMV carriers who also had the relevant HLA.

The CDR3 covers 16 residues. Trimming shortened V by 0 bases and J by 0 bases, and 9 bases separated the two germline ends. Looked up from germline, CDR1 is MNHEY and CDR2 is SVGAGI. TCRdb re-called the reads through MiXCR, storing one row per CDR3 protein. The repertoire holds 200,000 to 250,000 distinct CDR3 sequences, with about 5.9% as singletons. Sequencing was performed on PBMCs. The V gene is TRBV6-5, the J gene TRBJ1-3; D unclear. The origin of this receptor is a human donor in good health (CMV status not recorded). Some clones in this sample may be carry-over from other donors' samples. The CDR3 is CASSYSERTSGNTIYF. Written as DNA, the CDR3 is TGTGCCAGCAGTTACTCAGAGCGGACCTCTGGAAACACCATATATTTT.